The TCR beta chain under discussion was sequenced for a study of monozygotic twins with cystic fibrosis. Germline CDR1 and CDR2: KGHSH and LQKENI. V was trimmed by 5 bases and J by 2 bases, leaving 13 bases between them. The CDR3 loop spans 16 amino acids. The study, taken as a whole, reports: Age, concordance and disease severity did not associate with shared CDR3 numbers. Low clonality (median around 0.009) suggested a mostly naive repertoire.

This clone appeared once. The antigen is unknown. Sequencing used immunoSEQ multiplex PCR; TCRdb keeps in-frame clones, though not all of them. The sample lists 30,000 to 45,000 clones, 84% seen once, with roughly 1.5% in the top ten. Sequencing input: blood. The gene calls are TRBV18 and TRBJ2-6; D is perhaps TRBD1 or TRBD2 (6 bases each). This receptor was taken from a girl aged 2 to 10 with cystic fibrosis. CDR3 protein: CASSSTGGPGANVLTF. The CDR3 nucleotides read TGTGCCAGCTCATCAACCGGGGGCCCTGGGGCCAACGTCCTGACTTTC.